This note documents a single TCR beta chain sequence. The antigen remains undetermined. The sample belongs to a study of metastatic and nonmetastatic thyroid tumors. Using MiXCR, TCRdb re-called clones from the PCR reads. Of approximately 23,000 clones in the sample, around 40% were seen once. Germline values: CDR1 GTSNPN, CDR2 SVGIG (reference sequence). The CDR3 length is 12 residues. Trimming left V 2 bases short and J 4 bases short, with 9 bases between. General study findings and limits: Reports indicated that malignant thyroid tumors showed significantly higher TCR beta diversity than benign nodules did, in blood and tumor.

None of the patients had undergone any treatment ahead of thyroid surgery. Sequencing was performed on blood. This receptor was taken from a male donor with papillary thyroid cancer or a benign thyroid nodule (not recorded which). Some clones in this sample may be carry-over from other donors' samples. This rearrangement joins TRBV30 to TRBJ2-7, with a possible D match to TRBD1 (5 bases). CDR3 protein: CAWSSGRYEQYF. DNA of the CDR3: TGTGCCTGGAGTTCAGGGCGATACGAGCAGTACTTC.